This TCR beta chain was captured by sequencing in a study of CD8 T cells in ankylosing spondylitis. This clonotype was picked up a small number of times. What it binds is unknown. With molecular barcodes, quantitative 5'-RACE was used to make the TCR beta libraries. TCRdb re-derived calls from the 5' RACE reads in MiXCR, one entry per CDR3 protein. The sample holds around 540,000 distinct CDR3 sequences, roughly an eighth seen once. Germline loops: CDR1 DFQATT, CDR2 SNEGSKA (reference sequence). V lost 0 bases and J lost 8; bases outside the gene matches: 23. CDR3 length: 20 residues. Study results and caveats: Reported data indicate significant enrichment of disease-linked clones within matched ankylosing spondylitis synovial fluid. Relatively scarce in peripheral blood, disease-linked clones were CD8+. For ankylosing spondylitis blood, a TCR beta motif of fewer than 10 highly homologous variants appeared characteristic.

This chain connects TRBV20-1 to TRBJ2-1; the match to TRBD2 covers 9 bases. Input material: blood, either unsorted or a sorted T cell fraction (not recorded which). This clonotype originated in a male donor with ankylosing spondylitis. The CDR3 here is CSARDRALKGGRAWVDEQFF. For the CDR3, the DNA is TGCAGTGCTAGAGATCGAGCCTTGAAAGGCGGGAGGGCCTGGGTGGATGAGCAGTTCTTC.